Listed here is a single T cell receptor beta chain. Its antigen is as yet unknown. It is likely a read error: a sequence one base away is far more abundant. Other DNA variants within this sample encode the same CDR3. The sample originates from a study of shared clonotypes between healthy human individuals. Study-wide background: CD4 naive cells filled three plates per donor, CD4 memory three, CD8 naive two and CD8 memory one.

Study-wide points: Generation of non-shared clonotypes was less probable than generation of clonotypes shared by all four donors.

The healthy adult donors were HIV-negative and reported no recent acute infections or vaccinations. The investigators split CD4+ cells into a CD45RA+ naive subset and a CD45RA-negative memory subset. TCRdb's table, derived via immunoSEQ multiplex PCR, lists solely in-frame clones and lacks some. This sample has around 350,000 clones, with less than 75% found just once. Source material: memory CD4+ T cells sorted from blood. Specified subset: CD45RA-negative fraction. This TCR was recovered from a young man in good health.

As DNA, the CDR3 is TGCGCCAGCAGAGACGGGCGACAGGGCTCGAGGGGCGAGCAGTTCTTC. This gives the protein CASRDGRQGSRGEQFF. The chain joins TRBV10-1 to TRBJ2-1, with TRBD1 identical over 7 bases. There are 16 residues in the CDR3. Germline assignment: CDR1 WNHNN and CDR2 SYGVQD (reference sequence). The V segment lost 6 bases and the J segment 10 bases; nucleotides outside the gene matches: 18.